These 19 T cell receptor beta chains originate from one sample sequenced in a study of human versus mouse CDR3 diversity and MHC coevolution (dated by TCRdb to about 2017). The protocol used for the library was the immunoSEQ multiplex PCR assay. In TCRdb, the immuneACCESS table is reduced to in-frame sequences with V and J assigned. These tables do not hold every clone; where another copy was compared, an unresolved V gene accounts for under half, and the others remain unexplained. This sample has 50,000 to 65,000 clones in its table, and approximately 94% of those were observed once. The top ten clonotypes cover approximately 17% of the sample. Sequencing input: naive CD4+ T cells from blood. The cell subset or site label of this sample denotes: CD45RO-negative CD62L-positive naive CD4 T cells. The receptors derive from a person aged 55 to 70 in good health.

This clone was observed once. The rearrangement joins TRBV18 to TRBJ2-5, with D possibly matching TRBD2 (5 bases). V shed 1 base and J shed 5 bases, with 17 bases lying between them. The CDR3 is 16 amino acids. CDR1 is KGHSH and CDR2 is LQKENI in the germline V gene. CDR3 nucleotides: TGTGCCAGCTCACCACTTGGGTCTAGAGGGAAGGAGACCCAGTACTTC. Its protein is CASSPLGSRGKETQYF.

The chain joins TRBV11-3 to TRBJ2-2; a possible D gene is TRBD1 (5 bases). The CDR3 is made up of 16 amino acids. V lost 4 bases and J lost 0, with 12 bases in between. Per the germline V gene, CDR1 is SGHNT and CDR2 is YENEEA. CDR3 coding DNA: TGTGCCAGCAGCTCTGGACAACCCGCGAACACCGGGGAGCTGTTTTTT. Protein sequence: CASSSGQPANTGELFF.

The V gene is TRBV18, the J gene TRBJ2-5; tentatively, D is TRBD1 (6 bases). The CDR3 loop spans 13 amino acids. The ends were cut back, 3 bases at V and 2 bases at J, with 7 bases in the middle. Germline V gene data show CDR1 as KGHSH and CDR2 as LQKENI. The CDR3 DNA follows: TGTGCCAGCTCACCCGGACAGCAAGAGACCCAGTACTTC. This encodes CASSPGQQETQYF.

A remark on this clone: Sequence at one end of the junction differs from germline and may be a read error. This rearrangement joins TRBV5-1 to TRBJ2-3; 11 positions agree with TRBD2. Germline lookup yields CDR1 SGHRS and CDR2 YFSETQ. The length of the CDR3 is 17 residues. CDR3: CASSLSGTSGSTDMQYF. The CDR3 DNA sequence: TGCGCCAGCAGCTTGTCCGGGACTAGCGGAAGCACAGATATGCAGTATTTT.

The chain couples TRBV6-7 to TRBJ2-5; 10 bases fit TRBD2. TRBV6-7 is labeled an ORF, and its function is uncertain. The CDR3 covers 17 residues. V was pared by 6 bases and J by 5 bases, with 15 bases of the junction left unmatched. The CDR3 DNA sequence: TGTGCCAGCAGAGGTATCGGGCTAGCGGGAGACGGGGAGACCCAGTACTTC. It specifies CASRGIGLAGDGETQYF.

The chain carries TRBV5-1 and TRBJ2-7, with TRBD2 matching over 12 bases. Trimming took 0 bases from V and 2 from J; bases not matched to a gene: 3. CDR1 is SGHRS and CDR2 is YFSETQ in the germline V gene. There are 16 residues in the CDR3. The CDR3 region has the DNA TGCGCCAGCAGCTTGGCTAGCGGGGGGGTAACCTACGAGCAGTACTTC. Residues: CASSLASGGVTYEQYF.

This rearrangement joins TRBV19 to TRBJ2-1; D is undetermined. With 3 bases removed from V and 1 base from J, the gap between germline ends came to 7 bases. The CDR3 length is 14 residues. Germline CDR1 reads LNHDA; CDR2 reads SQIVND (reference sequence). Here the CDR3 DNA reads TGTGCCAGTAGTATCTACCCTTCCTACAATGAGCAGTTCTTC. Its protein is CASSIYPSYNEQFF.

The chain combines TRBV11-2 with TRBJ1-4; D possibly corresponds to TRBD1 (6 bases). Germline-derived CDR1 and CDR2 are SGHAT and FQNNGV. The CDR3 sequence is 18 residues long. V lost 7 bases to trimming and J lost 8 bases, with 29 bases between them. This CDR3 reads CASTSAGSGEIGGEKLFF. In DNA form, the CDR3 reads TGTGCCAGCACTTCGGCCGGGTCAGGGGAGATTGGCGGAGAAAAACTGTTTTTT.

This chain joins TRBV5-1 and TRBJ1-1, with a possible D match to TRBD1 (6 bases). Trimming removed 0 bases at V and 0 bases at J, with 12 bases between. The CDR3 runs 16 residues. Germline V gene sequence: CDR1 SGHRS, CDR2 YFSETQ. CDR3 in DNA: TGCGCCAGCAGCTTGGCCGTCGGACAGTTGAACACTGAAGCTTTCTTT. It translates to CASSLAVGQLNTEAFF.

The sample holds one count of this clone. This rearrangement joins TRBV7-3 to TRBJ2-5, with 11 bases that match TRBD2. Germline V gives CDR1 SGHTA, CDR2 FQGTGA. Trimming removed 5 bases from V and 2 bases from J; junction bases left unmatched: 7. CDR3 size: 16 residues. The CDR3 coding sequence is TGTGCCAGCAGCGTTAGCGGGAGGGCGCGTCAAGAGACCCAGTACTTC. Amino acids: CASSVSGRARQETQYF. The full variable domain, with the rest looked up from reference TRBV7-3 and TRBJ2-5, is GAGVSQTPSNKVTEKGKYVELRCDPISGHTALYWYRQSLGQGPEFLIYFQGTGAADDSGLPNDRFFAVRPEGSVSTLKIQRTERGDSAVYLCASSVSGRARQETQYFGPGTRLLVL.

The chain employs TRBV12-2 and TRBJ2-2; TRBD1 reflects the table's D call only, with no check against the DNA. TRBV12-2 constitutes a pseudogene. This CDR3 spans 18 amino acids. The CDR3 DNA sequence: TGTGCAAGTCGCTTAGCGCGCCTGGCCCGGGACAGGGCCGGGGAGCTGTTTTTT. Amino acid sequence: CASRLARLARDRAGELFF.

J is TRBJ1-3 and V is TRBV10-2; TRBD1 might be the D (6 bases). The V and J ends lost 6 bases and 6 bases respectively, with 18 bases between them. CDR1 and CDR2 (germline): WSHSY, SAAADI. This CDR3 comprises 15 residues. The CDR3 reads CASRDSARGLNTIYF. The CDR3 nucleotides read TGCGCCAGCAGGGACAGCGCAAGGGGCCTAAACACCATATATTTT.

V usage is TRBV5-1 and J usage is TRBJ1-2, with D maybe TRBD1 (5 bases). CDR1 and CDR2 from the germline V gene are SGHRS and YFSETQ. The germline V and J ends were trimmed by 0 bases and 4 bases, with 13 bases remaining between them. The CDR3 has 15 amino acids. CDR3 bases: TGCGCCAGCAGCTTGGCTTCAGGGTCGTCCTATGGCTACACCTTC. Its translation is CASSLASGSSYGYTF.

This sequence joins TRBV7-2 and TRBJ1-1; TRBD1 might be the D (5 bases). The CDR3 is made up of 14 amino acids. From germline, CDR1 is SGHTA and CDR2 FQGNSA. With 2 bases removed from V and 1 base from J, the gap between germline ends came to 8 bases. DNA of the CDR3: TGTGCCAGCAGCTTAACGCAGGGGAACACTGAAGCTTTCTTT. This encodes CASSLTQGNTEAFF.

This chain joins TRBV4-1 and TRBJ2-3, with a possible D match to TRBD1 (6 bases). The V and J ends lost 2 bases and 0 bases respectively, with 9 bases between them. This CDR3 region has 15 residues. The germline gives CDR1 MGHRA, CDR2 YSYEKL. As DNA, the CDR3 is TGCGCCAGCAGCCAACCACAGGGAAGCACAGATACGCAGTATTTT. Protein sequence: CASSQPQGSTDTQYF.

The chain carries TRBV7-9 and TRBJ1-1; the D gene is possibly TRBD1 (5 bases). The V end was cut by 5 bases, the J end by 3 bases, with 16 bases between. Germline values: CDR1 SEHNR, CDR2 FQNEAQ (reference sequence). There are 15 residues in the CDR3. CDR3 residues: CASSVGGRSDTEAFF. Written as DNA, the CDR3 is TGTGCCAGCAGCGTTGGGGGGAGAAGCGACACTGAAGCTTTCTTT. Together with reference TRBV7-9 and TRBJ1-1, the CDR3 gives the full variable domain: DTGVSQNPRHKITKRGQNVTFRCDPISEHNRLYWYRQTLGQGPEFLTYFQNEAQLEKSRLLSDRFSAERPKGSFSTLEIQRTEQGDSAMYLCASSVGGRSDTEAFFGQGTRLTVV.

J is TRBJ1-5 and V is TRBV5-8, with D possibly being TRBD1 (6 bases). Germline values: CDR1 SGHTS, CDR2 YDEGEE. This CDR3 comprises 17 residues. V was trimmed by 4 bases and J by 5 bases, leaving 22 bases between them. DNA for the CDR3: TGTGCCAGCAGCCAGGACTTAGGGTGGGGGCTTCATCAGCCCCAGCATTTT. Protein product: CASSQDLGWGLHQPQHF. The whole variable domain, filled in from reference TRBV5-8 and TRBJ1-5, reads EAGVTQSPTHLIKTRGQQATLRCSPISGHTSVYWYQQALGLGLQFLLWYDEGEERNRGNFPPRFSGRQFPNYSSELNVNALELEDSALYLCASSQDLGWGLHQPQHFGDGTRLSIL.

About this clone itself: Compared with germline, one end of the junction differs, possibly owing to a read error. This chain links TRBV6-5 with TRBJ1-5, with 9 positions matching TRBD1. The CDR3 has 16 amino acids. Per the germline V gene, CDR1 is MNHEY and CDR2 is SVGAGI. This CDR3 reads CASSNSRTGVFQPQHF. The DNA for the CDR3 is TGTGCCAGCAGTAACTCCAGGACAGGGGTTTTTCAGCCCCAGCATTTT.

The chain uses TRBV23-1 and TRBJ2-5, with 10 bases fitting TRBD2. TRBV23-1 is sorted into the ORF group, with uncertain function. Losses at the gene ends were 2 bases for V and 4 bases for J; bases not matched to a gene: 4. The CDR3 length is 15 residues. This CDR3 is CASSQQASGRETQYF. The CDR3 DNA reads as TGCGCCAGCAGTCAACAGGCTAGCGGGAGAGAGACCCAGTACTTC.